These T cell receptor beta chains were read from a single sample in a study of cytomegalovirus exposure and HLA in healthy donors. The protocol was immunoSEQ multiplex PCR, while the TCRdb copy is restricted to in-frame clones and leaves out a portion. This table holds 60,000 to 70,000 clones, approximately 71% found once. Sequencing was carried out using PBMCs. These receptors originate from a woman in her thirties or forties in good health and CMV-seropositive. Both conserved end residues are part of each CDR3. Fields, in order: clone size, V gene, J gene, CDR3 protein. Clone size, where shown, is once, few, many, or a class for clones that have expanded.

>-|TRBV5-1|TRBJ1-2
CASSLDPDRRSYGYTF
>-|TRBV7-2|TRBJ1-1
CASSPRQGATEAFF
>-|TRBV10-3|TRBJ2-2
CAISDRGDTGELFF
>-|TRBV18|TRBJ1-1
CASSPRGAFTEAFF
>few|TRBV30|-
CAWKRWTGVYEQYF
>-|TRBV4-2|TRBJ2-3
CASSQSLRPSGGLTDTQYF
>-|TRBV6-5|TRBJ2-7
CASSYSGTGGPYEQYF
>few|TRBV7-9|TRBJ2-7
CASSITGPYEQYF
>-|TRBV5-1|TRBJ1-2
CASSSEQGRWGYTF
>-|TRBV7-8|TRBJ1-1
CASSLGISGILKNTEAFF
>-|TRBV18|TRBJ2-7
CASSIGQGGDASPYEQYF
>-|TRBV4-2|TRBJ1-1
CASSQGSILDNTEAFF
>-|TRBV5-6|TRBJ1-1
CASSDDRAVAEAFF
>-|TRBV29-1|TRBJ2-7
CSVSQGEPYEQYF
>few|TRBV4-1|TRBJ2-3
CASSQGLAGISDTQYF
>-|TRBV29-1|TRBJ1-2
CSFGQDDYGYTF
>-|TRBV27|TRBJ2-1
CASTSGQGPRRSYNEQFF
>-|TRBV4-1|TRBJ2-3
CASSQLGAGTDTQYF
>-|TRBV5-1|TRBJ2-7
CASSLRDSSYEQYF
>-|TRBV13|TRBJ2-7
CASSLGGRGTRYEQYF
>-|TRBV12-5|TRBJ1-1
CASGLVPMNTEAFF
>-|TRBV5-1|TRBJ2-3
CASTLSGVTDTQYF
>-|TRBV27|TRBJ2-7
CASSLSTGGVRYEQYF
>-|TRBV30|TRBJ2-3
CAGSGVPPRDTQYF
>once|TRBV9|-
CASSVAPTPHRGQGKKDEQYF
>-|TRBV5-5|TRBJ2-7
CASRQLAGSSYEQYF
>-|TRBV5-5|TRBJ2-1
CASSLDVLYNEQFF
>-|TRBV9|TRBJ2-3
CASSPGTSGGSTDTQYF
>-|TRBV9|TRBJ2-1
CASSPSGGWEQFF
>-|TRBV7-8|TRBJ2-2
CASSLSGGNTGELFF
>-|TRBV5-1|TRBJ2-7
CASSLGRGFQDEQYF
>few|TRBV4-3|TRBJ1-6
CASSQDGAGADNSPLHF
>-|TRBV7-9|TRBJ1-1
CSSSLPAGTEAFF
>-|TRBV27|TRBJ1-1
CASSTGGTEAFF
>-|TRBV7-9|TRBJ2-3
CASSLQGQGADTQYF
>-|TRBV5-4|TRBJ2-1
CASSFGTSYNEQFF
>-|TRBV6-1|TRBJ1-4
CASSQKQGANEKLFF
>once|TRBV6-5|TRBJ2-7
CASSPDRALTYEQYF
>-|TRBV5-1|TRBJ1-2
CASSFETGGGYTF
>-|TRBV2|TRBJ1-4
CASRDGADEKLFF